The clone carrying this TCR beta chain was counted ten times or more. V gave up 3 bases and J gave up 6 bases; unmatched junction bases: 5. CDR3 length: 14 amino acids. Time point of the sample: newly diagnosed GD, antithyroid drugs for less than 3 months. RNA isolated from PBMCs was used to make the TCR library. In building TCR beta libraries, iRepertoire HTBI primers were used together with Arm-PCR of CDR3 regions. TCRdb fed the multiplex PCR reads into MiXCR, producing one record per CDR3 protein. The table shows hundreds of thousands of distinct CDR3 sequences, with about 16% occurring only once. The entry originates in a study of regulatory T cells in long-lasting Graves disease. Whole-study context: Recently diagnosed Graves' patients had received antithyroid drugs for under 3 months.

This sample was shared with a second study, whose subject was T cells in Graves' hyperthyroidism and ophthalmopathy. Turning to that study: Among clonotypes expanded in thyroid above 0.001, most were also found in blood.

Material: peripheral blood mononuclear cells (PBMCs), obtained at new diagnosis, from a patient treated with antithyroid drugs. The origin of this receptor is a man aged 18-30 years with Graves disease. The chain employs TRBV12-3 or TRBV12-4 and TRBJ2-3, with TRBD1 matching over 8 bases. CDR3 bases: TGTGCCAGCAGTTTTAGGACAGGGAAGGATACGCAGTATTTT. Encoded protein: CASSFRTGKDTQYF.